These 5 T cell receptor beta chains came from one sample sequenced in a study of shared clonotypes between healthy human individuals. The method was immunoSEQ multiplex PCR; TCRdb's version includes in-frame clones alone and lacks a portion of them. The table lists about 530,000 clones, roughly 95% of them singletons. Sequencing was carried out using naive CD4+ T cells sorted from blood. Subset described: CD45RA+ positively selected. The receptors originated from a woman in her twenties or thirties in good health.

The chain links TRBV27 to TRBJ2-7; unclear D gene. V lost 6 bases to trimming and J lost 3 bases, with 18 bases between them. Germline CDR1 and CDR2: MNHEY and SMNVEV (reference sequence). There are 15 residues in the CDR3. Written as DNA, the CDR3 is TGTGCCAGCAGGCGCTCGACGGGTCTCTTCTACGAGCAGTACTTC. It encodes CASRRSTGLFYEQYF.

The CDR3 protein is CASSSRGWGSNQPQHF. The CDR3 coding sequence is TGTGCCAGCAGTTCTCGGGGGTGGGGGAGCAATCAGCCCCAGCATTTT. The gene calls are TRBV6-5 and TRBJ1-5; D may be TRBD1 (5 bases). The CDR3 loop spans 16 amino acids. Germline V gene lookup returns CDR1 MNHEY and CDR2 SVGAGI. The germline V and J ends were trimmed by 4 bases and 1 base, with 14 bases remaining between them.

V and J are TRBV6-6 and TRBJ1-6; no clear D. V lost 5 bases, J lost 13 bases, and 18 bases lay in between. CDR3 length: 14 amino acids. Germline CDR1 and CDR2: MNHNY and SVGAGI (reference sequence). This chain's CDR3 is CASSTRPQNGPLHF. DNA of the CDR3: TGTGCCAGCAGTACCCGACCTCAGAACGGCCCCCTCCACTTT.

The CDR3 DNA reads TGCACCAGCAGCCAAGAGGGGGGGGCCGAATACGAGCAGTACTTC. Its translation: CTSSQEGGAEYEQYF. This chain connects TRBV1 to TRBJ2-7; TRBD2, the table's D call, lacks a check against the DNA. TRBV1 is given as a pseudogene. The CDR3 covers 15 residues.

This chain connects TRBV5-1 to TRBJ2-6, with D possibly matching TRBD2 (5 bases). The CDR3 runs 16 residues. V was pared by 7 bases and J by 0 bases, with 14 bases between. Germline CDR1 reads SGHRS; CDR2 reads YFSETQ. Here the CDR3 reads CASRIAGYSGANVLTF. The CDR3, as DNA: TGCGCCAGCCGGATTGCGGGCTACTCTGGGGCCAACGTCCTGACTTTC.